The source of this T cell receptor (beta chain) is a study of control samples from healthy donors and cancer patients. V shed 5 bases and J shed 7 bases, with 15 bases lying between them. The CDR3 contains 13 residues. The V gene's germline CDR1 is SGHKS and CDR2 YYEKEE (reference sequence). The method was immunoSEQ multiplex PCR; TCRdb's version includes in-frame clones alone and lacks a portion of them. The table includes more than 100,000 clones, roughly 90% detected once. The sequenced sample was blood. This TCR came from a young man in good health. The chain recombines TRBV5-5 with TRBJ1-2; possibly TRBD1 for D (5 bases). CDR3 in DNA: TGTGCCAGCAGTACTGCTGGGGCGGGTGGCTACACCTTC. This gives the protein CASSTAGAGGYTF.